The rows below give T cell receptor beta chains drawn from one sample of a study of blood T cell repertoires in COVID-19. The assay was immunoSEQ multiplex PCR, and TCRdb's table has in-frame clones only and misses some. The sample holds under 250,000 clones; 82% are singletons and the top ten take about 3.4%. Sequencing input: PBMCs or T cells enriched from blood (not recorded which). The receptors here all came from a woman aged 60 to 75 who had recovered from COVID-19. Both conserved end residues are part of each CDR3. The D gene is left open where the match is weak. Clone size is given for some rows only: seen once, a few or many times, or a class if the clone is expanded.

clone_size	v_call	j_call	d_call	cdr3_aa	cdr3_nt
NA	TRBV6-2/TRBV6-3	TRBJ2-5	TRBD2	CASSYGLAGRETQYF	TGTGCCAGCAGTTATGGACTAGCGGGTCGTGAGACCCAGTACTTC
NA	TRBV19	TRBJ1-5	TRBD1	CASSGGQGVNQPQHF	TGTGCCAGTAGTGGAGGACAGGGGGTAAATCAGCCCCAGCATTTT
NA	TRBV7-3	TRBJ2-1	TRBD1	CASSPTGDEQFF	TGTGCCAGCAGCCCGACAGGGGACGAGCAGTTCTTC
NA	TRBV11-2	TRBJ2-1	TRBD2	CASSYIRLAGVHEQFF	TGTGCCAGCAGCTATATCCGGCTAGCGGGAGTTCATGAGCAGTTCTTC
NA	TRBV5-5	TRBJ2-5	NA	CASSLEVTATQYF	TGTGCCAGCAGCTTGGAGGTTACAGCGACCCAGTACTTC
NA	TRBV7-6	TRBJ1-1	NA	CASSPPGLQNTEAFF	TGTGCCAGCAGCCCGCCGGGACTCCAGAACACTGAAGCTTTCTTT
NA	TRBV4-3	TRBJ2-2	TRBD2	CASRRTSGGRNTGELFF	TGCGCCAGCAGGAGGACTAGCGGGGGCCGGAACACCGGGGAGCTGTTTTTT
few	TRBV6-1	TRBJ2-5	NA	CASSEGTNVETQYF	TGTGCCAGCAGTGAGGGGACAAACGTAGAGACCCAGTACTTC
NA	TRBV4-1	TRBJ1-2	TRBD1	CASSPSGTGVYGYTF	TGCGCCAGCAGCCCCTCCGGGACAGGGGTCTATGGCTACACCTTC
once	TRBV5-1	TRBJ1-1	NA	CASSLGQMNTEAFF	TGCGCCAGCAGCTTGGGACAGATGAACACTGAAGCTTTCTTT
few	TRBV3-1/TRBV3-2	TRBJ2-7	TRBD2	CASSRGTSGAPSFQYF	TGTGCCAGCAGCCGGGGGACTAGCGGGGCCCCTTCTTTTCAGTACTTC
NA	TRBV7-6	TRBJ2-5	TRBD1	CASTAQGADRETQYF	TGTGCCAGCACTGCCCAGGGGGCGGACCGTGAGACCCAGTACTTC
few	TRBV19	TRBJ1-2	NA	CASSISMTDYYGYTF	TGTGCCAGTAGTATATCGATGACTGACTACTATGGCTACACCTTC
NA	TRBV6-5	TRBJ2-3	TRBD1	CASRHSRGLGDTQYF	TGTGCCAGCAGGCACAGCAGGGGGCTCGGAGATACGCAGTATTTT
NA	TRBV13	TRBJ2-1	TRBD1	CASSSMDRGHEQFF	TGTGCCAGCAGCTCGATGGACAGGGGGCATGAGCAGTTCTTC
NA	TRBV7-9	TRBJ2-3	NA	CASSPRRDNPTDTQYF	TGTGCCAGCAGCCCCCGCCGGGACAACCCCACAGATACGCAGTATTTT
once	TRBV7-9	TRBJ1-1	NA	CASSFKGGLNTEAFF	TGTGCCAGCAGCTTTAAGGGGGGGCTGAACACTGAAGCTTTCTTT
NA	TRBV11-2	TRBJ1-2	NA	CASSPGRVDYGYTF	TGTGCCAGCAGCCCCGGGAGGGTTGACTATGGCTACACCTTC
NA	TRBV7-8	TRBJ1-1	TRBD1	CASSRRTGAYTEAFF	TGTGCCAGCAGCCGGAGGACAGGGGCTTACACTGAAGCTTTCTTT
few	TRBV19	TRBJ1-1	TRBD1	CASSPRQGGRNTEAFF	TGTGCCAGTAGTCCTCGACAGGGGGGGAGGAACACTGAAGCTTTCTTT
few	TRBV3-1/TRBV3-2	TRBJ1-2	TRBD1	CASSQEGDSSMRYTF	TGTGCCAGCAGCCAAGAAGGGGACAGCTCTATGAGATACACCTTC
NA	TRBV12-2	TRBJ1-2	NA	CASRGLQGRYGYTF	TGTGCAAGTCGCGGACTACAGGGGAGGTATGGCTACACCTTC
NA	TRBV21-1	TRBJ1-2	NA	CASSKCGTQARGYTF	TGTGCCAGCAGCAAATGCGGGACCCAGGCGAGAGGCTACACCTTC
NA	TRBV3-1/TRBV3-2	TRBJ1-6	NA	CASSLGQDNSPLHF	TGTGCCAGCAGCCTCGGACAAGATAATTCACCCCTCCACTTT
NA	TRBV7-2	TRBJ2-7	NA	CASSSGLHYEQYF	TGTGCCAGCAGCTCCGGACTACACTACGAGCAGTACTTC
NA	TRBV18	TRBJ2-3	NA	CASSPEGGHGTDTQYF	TGTGCCAGCTCACCTGAGGGAGGTCACGGCACAGATACGCAGTATTTT
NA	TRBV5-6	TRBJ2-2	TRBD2	CASSFIPGLLNTGELFF	TGTGCCAGCAGCTTTATACCGGGACTACTGAACACCGGGGAGCTGTTTTTT
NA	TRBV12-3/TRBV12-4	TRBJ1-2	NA	CASSPLEYGYTF	TGTGCCAGCAGTCCACTAGAATATGGCTACACCTTC
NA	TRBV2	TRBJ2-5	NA	CASKPRRSQETQYF	TGTGCCAGCAAGCCCCGGAGATCCCAAGAGACCCAGTACTTC
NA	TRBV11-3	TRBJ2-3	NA	CASSLAAGTDTQYF	TGTGCCAGCAGCTTAGCGGCGGGCACAGATACGCAGTATTTT
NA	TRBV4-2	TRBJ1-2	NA	CASSQERANYGYTF	TGTGCCAGCAGCCAAGAGAGGGCTAACTATGGCTACACCTTC
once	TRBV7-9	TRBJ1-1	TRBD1	CASSQTGQGFTEAFF	TGTGCCAGCAGCCAGACTGGACAGGGGTTCACTGAAGCTTTCTTT
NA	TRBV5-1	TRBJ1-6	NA	CASSEASSYNSPLHF	TGCGCCAGCAGCGAGGCTAGCTCCTATAATTCACCCCTCCACTTT
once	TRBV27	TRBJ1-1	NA	CASSLSPTAYTEAFF	TGTGCCAGCAGTTTATCCCCGACAGCATACACTGAAGCTTTCTTT
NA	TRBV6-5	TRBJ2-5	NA	CASRSFQETQYF	TGTGCCAGCAGGAGTTTTCAAGAGACCCAGTACTTC
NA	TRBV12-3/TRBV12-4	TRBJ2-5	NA	CASRQGETQYF	TGTGCCAGCAGACAGGGAGAGACCCAGTACTTC
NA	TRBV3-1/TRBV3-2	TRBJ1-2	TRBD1	CASSQQGARGYTF	TGTGCCAGCAGTCAACAGGGGGCGCGTGGCTACACCTTC
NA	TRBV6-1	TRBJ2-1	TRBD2	CASSDAGGGSYNEQFF	TGTGCCAGCAGTGACGCGGGCGGGGGTTCTTACAATGAGCAGTTCTTC
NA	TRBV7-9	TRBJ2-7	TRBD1	CASSPDRDVNEQYF	TGTGCCAGCAGCCCCGACAGGGATGTGAACGAGCAGTACTTC
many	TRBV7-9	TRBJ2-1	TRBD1	CASSLTGGYYNEQFF	TGTGCCAGCAGCTTGACAGGGGGGTACTACAATGAGCAGTTCTTC
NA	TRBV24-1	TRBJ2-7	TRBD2	CATRLRLAGYEQYF	TGTGCCACGCGACTACGGCTAGCGGGCTACGAGCAGTACTTC
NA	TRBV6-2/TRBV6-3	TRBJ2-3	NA	CASSYERTRTDTQYF	TGTGCCAGCAGTTACGAGAGGACACGGACAGATACGCAGTATTTT
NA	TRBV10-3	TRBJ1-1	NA	CAISEYSGRGTLRAFF	TGTGCCATCAGTGAGTACTCCGGGAGGGGCACGTTACGGGCTTTCTTT
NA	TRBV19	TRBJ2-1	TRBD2	CASSIQAGVYNEQFF	TGTGCCAGTAGTATCCAAGCGGGGGTCTACAATGAGCAGTTCTTC